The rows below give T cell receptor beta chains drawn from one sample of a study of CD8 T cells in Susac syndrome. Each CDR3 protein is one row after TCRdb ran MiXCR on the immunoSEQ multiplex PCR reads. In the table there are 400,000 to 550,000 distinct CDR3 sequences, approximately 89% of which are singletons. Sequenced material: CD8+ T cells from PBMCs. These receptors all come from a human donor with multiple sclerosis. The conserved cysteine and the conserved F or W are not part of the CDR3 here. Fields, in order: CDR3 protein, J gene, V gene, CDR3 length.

ASSHLGQGTYEQY TRBJ2-7 TRBV27 13
ASRVFLKPSYGYT TRBJ1-2 TRBV2 13
ASSLASTGGTYEQY TRBJ2-7 TRBV7-9 14
ASSLVNPNPYNEQF TRBJ2-1 TRBV5-5 14
ATSRDGGGVGQPQH TRBJ1-5 TRBV15 14
AWTTGSYEQY TRBJ2-7 TRBV30 10
SVRTGSEQF TRBJ2-1 TRBV29-1 9
ASKSWQESNQPQH TRBJ1-5 TRBV6-1 13
ASSLVGPYEKLF TRBJ1-4 TRBV28 12
ASSPRGGETQY TRBJ2-5 TRBV6-4 11
ASSLGSTGTSTDTQY TRBJ2-3 TRBV7-9 15
ASSIGPGTGDNEQF TRBJ2-1 TRBV19 14
ASSRGTGDAEAF TRBJ1-1 TRBV5-1 12
ASSQGTSQETQY TRBJ2-5 TRBV4-1 12
ASRPGQVTEAF TRBJ1-1 TRBV6-5 11
ASSGDSDTKAF TRBJ1-1 TRBV5-4 11
ASSWPGQGPEAF TRBJ1-1 TRBV5-5 12
ASSQEAASSYNEQF TRBJ2-1 TRBV4-1 14
AGSRAIGDTGELF TRBJ2-2 TRBV6-1 13
ASRQGASGFSPLH TRBJ1-6 TRBV10-2 13
ASSLHNEQF TRBJ2-1 TRBV5-6 9
ASVGGEEGYGAEAF TRBJ1-1 TRBV6-2/TRBV6-3 14
ASSGRLAGSYNEQF TRBJ2-1 TRBV7-9 14
ASSIGGPGNTIY TRBJ1-3 TRBV19 12
ASSYYAGRSYNEQF TRBJ2-1 TRBV6-5 14
ASSYSLEYEQY TRBJ2-7 TRBV6-5 11
ASTGGTGAF TRBJ2-1 TRBV19 9
ASSLWGQGRETQY TRBJ2-5 TRBV13 13
ASSCTSGTSVSYEQY TRBJ2-7 TRBV5-6 15
SVGQNTEAF TRBJ1-1 TRBV29-1 9
ASRSPFSALNTGELF TRBJ2-2 TRBV2 15
ASRQGNSYEQY TRBJ2-7 TRBV28 11
ASVGQNTDTQY TRBJ2-3 TRBV12-5 11
AWSVLGGSDEQF TRBJ2-1 TRBV30 12
ASSIVDYTDTQY TRBJ2-3 TRBV19 12
ASSYLALGPEDHNEQF TRBJ2-1 TRBV6-5 16
ASSEGQYSGANVLT TRBJ2-6 TRBV6-1 14
ASSQGSTDTQY TRBJ2-3 TRBV4-1 11
ASSPQVPYNEQF TRBJ2-1 TRBV27 12
ASSYSGGSSGANVLT TRBJ2-6 TRBV6-5 15
ASSMTGALNEKLF TRBJ1-4 TRBV12-3/TRBV12-4 13
AGVGERSETQY TRBJ2-5 TRBV2 11
ASVGTWESSYEQY TRBJ2-7 TRBV28 13
ASSLTRGAGELF TRBJ2-2 TRBV7-9 12
ASSLVERSGNEQF TRBJ2-1 TRBV5-6 13
ASSPRGQNYEQY TRBJ2-7 TRBV3-1 12
ASSLYPLGLAGKYEQY TRBJ2-7 TRBV11-2 16
SARVPGLDYNEQF TRBJ2-1 TRBV20-1 13
ASSYIAGLQF TRBJ2-1 TRBV6-5 10
ASSPGPFKNTEAF TRBJ1-1 TRBV7-2 13
ASSFVLSTDTQY TRBJ2-3 TRBV12-3/TRBV12-4 12
ASSEEGGWENTEAF TRBJ1-1 TRBV2 14
ASRPIFAGSAVDTQY TRBJ2-3 TRBV5-1 15